This is a list of T cell receptor beta chains from one sample in a study of T cell changes during pregnancy in multiple sclerosis. The table came from immunoSEQ multiplex PCR; TCRdb's copy has only in-frame clones and leaves some out. The sample yields about 64,000 clones, 96% seen once. Source: CD8+ T cells from peripheral blood mononuclear cells, taken after pregnancy. Receptors originate from a female donor with multiple sclerosis, enrolled in a pregnancy study. The CDR3 runs from the conserved cysteine through the conserved F or W. Each record gives: D gene, V gene, J gene, CDR3 length, CDR3 protein. D genes are given only for firm matches.

D: .
V: TRBV4-1
J: TRBJ2-2
length: 16
CDR3: CASSQGPGTDTGELFF

D: TRBD1
V: TRBV7-9
J: TRBJ2-1
length: 16
CDR3: CASSTRGQVLMDEQFF

D: TRBD2
V: TRBV29-1
J: TRBJ2-7
length: 17
CDR3: CSVEEASGIAPYYEQYF

D: .
V: TRBV9
J: TRBJ1-4
length: 14
CDR3: CASSPRGPNEKLFF

D: .
V: TRBV28
J: TRBJ2-7
length: 16
CDR3: CASSLRGGDGTYEQYF

D: .
V: TRBV5-4
J: TRBJ1-2
length: 13
CDR3: CASSTSGFYGYTF

D: .
V: TRBV7-8
J: TRBJ2-6
length: 14
CDR3: CASIEDPGANVLTF

D: TRBD2
V: TRBV6-1
J: TRBJ2-1
length: 15
CDR3: CASSPTSWGDNEQFF

D: .
V: TRBV19
J: TRBJ2-1
length: 15
CDR3: CASTLSGSSYNEQFF

D: TRBD2
V: TRBV19
J: TRBJ2-1
length: 16
CDR3: CASSRGGSLSYNEQFF

D: .
V: TRBV28
J: TRBJ1-2
length: 13
CDR3: CASSLWQNYGYTF

D: TRBD2
V: TRBV15
J: TRBJ2-7
length: 19
CDR3: CATRDGGVSGRWGTYEQYF

D: .
V: TRBV27
J: TRBJ1-1
length: 15
CDR3: CASSLSGQGITEAFF

D: .
V: TRBV27
J: TRBJ2-2
length: 14
CDR3: CASRPGAGTGELFF

D: TRBD1
V: TRBV2
J: TRBJ2-1
length: 16
CDR3: CASREFRDREGNEQFF

D: .
V: TRBV19
J: TRBJ2-2
length: 15
CDR3: CASIKGPGITGELFF

D: TRBD1
V: TRBV18
J: TRBJ2-2
length: 19
CDR3: CASSPSTENRDRNTGELFF

D: .
V: TRBV2
J: TRBJ2-5
length: 13
CDR3: CASSEGPGETQYF

D: .
V: TRBV29-1
J: TRBJ1-2
length: 13
CDR3: CSVPTENNYGYTF

D: .
V: TRBV4-3
J: TRBJ2-7
length: 15
CDR3: CASSQDAGGPYEQYF

D: TRBD1
V: TRBV29-1
J: TRBJ2-1
length: 15
CDR3: CSVDGTGAIYNEQFF

D: TRBD2
V: TRBV14
J: TRBJ2-5
length: 19
CDR3: CASSSWTSGTKSYQETQYF

D: .
V: TRBV2
J: TRBJ2-7
length: 14
CDR3: CASREGTGSGEQYF

D: .
V: TRBV5-1
J: TRBJ2-2
length: 15
CDR3: CASSSQRVNTGELFF

D: TRBD2
V: TRBV13
J: TRBJ2-7
length: 13
CDR3: CASSLGGEDEQYF

D: .
V: TRBV28
J: TRBJ1-5
length: 13
CDR3: CASSFQGNQPQHF

D: TRBD2
V: TRBV27
J: TRBJ2-3
length: 15
CDR3: CASRIAGGPPDTQYF

D: TRBD1
V: TRBV6-4
J: TRBJ2-2
length: 14
CDR3: CASSDGQDTGELFF

D: .
V: TRBV30
J: TRBJ1-5
length: 13
CDR3: CAWNREGNQPQHF

D: .
V: TRBV7-2
J: TRBJ2-7
length: 12
CDR3: CASSGDSYEQYF

D: TRBD2
V: TRBV7-9
J: TRBJ2-3
length: 15
CDR3: CASIAGGSYTDTQYF

D: .
V: TRBV13
J: TRBJ1-5
length: 14
CDR3: CASSLGSGDQPQHF

D: TRBD2
V: TRBV4-2
J: TRBJ2-7
length: 15
CDR3: CASSSSGGSSYEQYF

D: TRBD2
V: TRBV5-1
J: TRBJ2-2
length: 19
CDR3: CASSLVSLAGTANTGELFF

D: .
V: TRBV19
J: TRBJ1-1
length: 11
CDR3: CASARGTEAFF

D: TRBD1
V: TRBV5-5
J: TRBJ2-3
length: 17
CDR3: CASSTPHRGLGTDTQYF

D: TRBD1
V: TRBV28
J: TRBJ1-5
length: 15
CDR3: CASRWDRGHNQPQHF

D: TRBD2
V: TRBV7-2
J: TRBJ2-7
length: 15
CDR3: CASSLLSSGDYEQYF

D: .
V: TRBV27
J: TRBJ2-1
length: 14
CDR3: CASSSGRYLNEQFF

D: TRBD1
V: TRBV4-2
J: TRBJ1-1
length: 15
CDR3: CASSQAGGMNTEAFF

D: TRBD2
V: TRBV11-1
J: TRBJ2-3
length: 17
CDR3: CASSLGASGTISDTQYF

D: TRBD1
V: TRBV28
J: TRBJ1-3
length: 14
CDR3: CASSFQGVGNTIYF

D: .
V: TRBV15
J: TRBJ1-4
length: 13
CDR3: CATSKDSFEKLFF

D: TRBD1
V: TRBV27
J: TRBJ2-5
length: 15
CDR3: CASSFGTDFRETQYF

D: TRBD2
V: TRBV2
J: TRBJ2-1
length: 10
CDR3: CASGGDEQFF

D: TRBD2
V: TRBV27
J: TRBJ2-2
length: 19
CDR3: CASSITGTSGFANTGELFF

D: .
V: TRBV5-1
J: TRBJ1-1
length: 11
CDR3: CASRLGQRAFF

D: TRBD1
V: TRBV4-3
J: TRBJ1-6
length: 16
CDR3: CASSQGTGTENSPLHF

D: .
V: TRBV2
J: TRBJ2-7
length: 12
CDR3: CASSEAGSEQYF